In its sample, the clone carrying this T cell receptor beta chain was seen many times. Its antigen is not identified. The record originates from a study of regulatory T cells in long-lasting Graves disease. Study-level points and caveats: When disease was persistent, TRBV28, TRBJ1-2 and TRBJ2-5 were the favored segments.

Libraries of TCR beta came from iRepertoire HTBI primers plus Arm-PCR of CDR3 regions. TCRdb used MiXCR to reprocess the multiplex PCR reads, holding one entry per CDR3 protein. The repertoire holds 510,000 or so distinct CDR3 sequences, more than 10% seen once, with about 8.3% in the top ten. Trimming shortened V by 0 bases and J by 5 bases, and 10 bases separated the two germline ends. CDR1 is MNHGY and CDR2 is SAAAGT in the germline V gene. This CDR3 region has 14 residues. Time point in this sample: newly diagnosed GD, antithyroid drugs for less than 3 months. RNA extracted from PBMCs served as the sequencing template. These data were also reused for a study on T cells in Graves' hyperthyroidism and ophthalmopathy. From that second work: First-round RT-PCR of the TCR CDR3 relied on the HTBI primer set. Patients with ophthalmopathy were separated from those with stable hyperthyroidism by a 13 V-J model.

This chain links TRBV6-8 with TRBJ2-5; D not resolved. This receptor was taken from a woman aged 25-40 years with Graves disease. The sample was peripheral blood mononuclear cells (PBMCs), taken at new diagnosis, from a patient treated with antithyroid drugs. CDR3 in amino acids: CASSYSNQVETQYF. The CDR3 DNA is TGTGCCAGCAGTTACTCGAATCAGGTTGAGACCCAGTACTTC.